Reported below is one TCR beta chain. The entry originates in a study of blood T cell repertoires in COVID-19. The trim removed 7 bases at V and 3 bases at J, leaving 6 bases unmatched. This CDR3 comprises 14 residues. Germline assignment: CDR1 SNHLY and CDR2 FYNNEI. Sequencing used immunoSEQ multiplex PCR; TCRdb keeps in-frame clones, though not all of them. The sample lists about 500,000 clones, around nine tenths occurring once. The specimen sequenced was peripheral blood. The chain uses TRBV2 and TRBJ2-3; 8 positions match TRBD2. This receptor was taken from a woman between 45 and 65 years old with COVID-19, enrolled during active disease. The DNA of the CDR3 is TGTGCCAGCAAGTCTAGCGGGCCGACAGATACGCAGTATTTT. Protein product: CASKSSGPTDTQYF. Combining the CDR3 with reference TRBV2 and TRBJ2-3 gives the whole variable domain EPEVTQTPSHQVTQMGQEVILRCVPISNHLYFYWYRQILGQKVEFLVSFYNNEISEKSEIFDDQFSVERPDGSNFTLKIRSTKLEDSAMYFCASKSSGPTDTQYFGPGTRLTVL.